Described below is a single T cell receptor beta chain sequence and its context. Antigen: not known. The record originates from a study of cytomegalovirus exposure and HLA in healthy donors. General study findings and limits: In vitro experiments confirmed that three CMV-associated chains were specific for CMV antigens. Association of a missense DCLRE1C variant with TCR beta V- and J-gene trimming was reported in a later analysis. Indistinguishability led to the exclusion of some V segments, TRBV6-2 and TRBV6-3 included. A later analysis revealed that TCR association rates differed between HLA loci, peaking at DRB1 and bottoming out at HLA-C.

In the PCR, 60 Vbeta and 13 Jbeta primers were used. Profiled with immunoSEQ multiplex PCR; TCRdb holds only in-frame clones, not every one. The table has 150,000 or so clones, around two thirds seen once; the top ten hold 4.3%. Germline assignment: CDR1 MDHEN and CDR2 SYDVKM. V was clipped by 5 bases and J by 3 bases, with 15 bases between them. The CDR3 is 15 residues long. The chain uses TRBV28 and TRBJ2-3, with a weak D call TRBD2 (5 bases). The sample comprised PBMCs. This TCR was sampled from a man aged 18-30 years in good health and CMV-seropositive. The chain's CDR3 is CASSPASTGTDTQYF. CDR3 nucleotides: TGTGCCAGCAGTCCCGCCTCGACGGGGACAGATACGCAGTATTTT.